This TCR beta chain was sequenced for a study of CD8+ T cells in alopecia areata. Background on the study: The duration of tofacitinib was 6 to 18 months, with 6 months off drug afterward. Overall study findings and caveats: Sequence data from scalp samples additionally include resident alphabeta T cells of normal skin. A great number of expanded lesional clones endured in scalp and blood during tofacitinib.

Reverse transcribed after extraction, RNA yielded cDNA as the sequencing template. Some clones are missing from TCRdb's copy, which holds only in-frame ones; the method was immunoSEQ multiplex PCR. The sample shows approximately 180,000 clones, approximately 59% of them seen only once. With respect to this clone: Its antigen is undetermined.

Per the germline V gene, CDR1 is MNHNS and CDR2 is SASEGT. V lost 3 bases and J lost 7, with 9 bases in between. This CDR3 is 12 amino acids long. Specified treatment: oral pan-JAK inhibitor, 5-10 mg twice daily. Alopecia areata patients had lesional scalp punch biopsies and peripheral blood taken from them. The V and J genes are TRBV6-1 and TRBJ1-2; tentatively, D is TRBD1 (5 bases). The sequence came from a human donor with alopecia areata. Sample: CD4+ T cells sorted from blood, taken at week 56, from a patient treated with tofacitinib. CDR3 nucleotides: TGTGCCAGCAGTGATGGGGGGTTTGGCTACACCTTC. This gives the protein CASSDGGFGYTF.